This T cell receptor beta chain comes out of a study of spatial heterogeneity in lung cancer. Broader study findings: Mutation tallies in tumors tracked expanded intratumoral alpha and beta TCR counts.

This clonotype was counted ten times or more. What it binds is not known. The library was prepared for alpha chains; this beta chain is a stray read, so its frequency means little. From the 5' RACE reads, TCRdb called clonotypes with MiXCR, one entry per CDR3 protein. This table has 5,600 or so distinct CDR3 sequences, around 5% appearing once. Trimming cost V 3 bases and J 0 bases, with 3 bases left between them. Per the germline V gene, CDR1 is SGHRS and CDR2 is YFSETQ. The CDR3 has 12 amino acids. Time point denoted: sample taken at primary tumor resection. The sequence derives from a male donor with early-stage non-small cell lung cancer. This chain links TRBV5-1 with TRBJ2-5; D not certain. Sequences were derived from lung tumor tissue, sampled at surgery. The CDR3 DNA follows: TGCGCCAGCAGCTGGGACCAAGAGACCCAGTACTTC. Its translation is CASSWDQETQYF.